A selection of T cell receptor beta chains follows, all from one sample in a study of neoadjuvant anti-PD-1 for oral cavity cancer. Data came from immunoSEQ multiplex PCR; TCRdb stores just in-frame clones and leaves some out. The table has over 80,000 clones, approximately 80% seen once. The specimen was PBMCs, collected before nivolumab (anti-PD-1) treatment. The receptors were gathered from a person between 40 and 85 years old with oral cavity squamous cell carcinoma. The CDR3 runs from the conserved cysteine through the conserved F or W. The order of the fields is clone size, J gene, V gene, D gene, CDR3 protein, CDR3 DNA. The D gene is left open where the match is weak. The size entry is marked missing in some rows and otherwise reads once, few, many or a size class.

>NA|TRBJ2-7|TRBV7-9|TRBD1
CASSLLGQANSYEQYF
TGTGCCAGCAGCTTATTGGGACAGGCGAACTCCTACGAGCAGTACTTC
>NA|TRBJ2-1|TRBV6-1|NA
CASGFWGNEQFF
TGTGCCAGCGGCTTTTGGGGGAATGAGCAGTTCTTC
>NA|TRBJ2-2|TRBV7-8|TRBD1
CASRLQGALNTGELFF
TGTGCCAGCAGGTTACAGGGGGCCCTGAACACCGGGGAGCTGTTTTTT
>NA|TRBJ2-1|TRBV6-6|NA
CASRPLAAHEQFF
TGTGCCAGCAGACCCTTAGCGGCCCATGAGCAGTTCTTC
>NA|TRBJ2-5|TRBV9|NA
CASSVDLRETQYF
TGTGCCAGCAGCGTAGACCTACGTGAGACCCAGTACTTC
>NA|TRBJ2-7|TRBV30|TRBD1
CAWSRFRLAGTVPYEQYF
TGTGCCTGGAGTCGTTTTCGGCTAGCCGGGACAGTTCCCTACGAGCAGTACTTC
>NA|TRBJ2-2|TRBV18|NA
CASSPPTVTGELFF
TGTGCCAGCTCACCACCGACAGTCACCGGGGAGCTGTTTTTT
>NA|TRBJ1-1|TRBV5-1|NA
CASSQSNRAMQAFF
TGCGCCAGCAGCCAGAGTAATAGGGCTATGCAAGCTTTCTTT
>NA|TRBJ2-3|TRBV15|TRBD1
CATMTGSVTDTQYF
TGTGCCACCATGACAGGGTCAGTCACAGATACGCAGTATTTT
>few|TRBJ2-7|TRBV14|TRBD2
CASSHIRAGVMYEQYF
TGTGCCAGCAGTCATATAAGAGCGGGAGTGATGTACGAGCAGTACTTC
>NA|TRBJ2-1|TRBV6-1|TRBD2
CASNTGTSGWNEQFF
TGTGCCAGCAATACCGGGACTAGCGGGTGGAATGAGCAGTTCTTC
>NA|TRBJ2-6|TRBV5-6|NA
CASIRQVGGANVLTF
TGTGCCAGCATTAGACAAGTAGGGGGGGCCAACGTCCTGACTTTC
>NA|TRBJ1-1|TRBV29-1|NA
CSVDDNGGEAFF
TGCAGCGTTGACGACAACGGAGGCGAAGCTTTCTTT
>NA|TRBJ2-7|TRBV9|TRBD1
CASSVRDRGLYEQYF
TGTGCCAGCAGCGTCCGGGACAGGGGGCTCTACGAGCAGTACTTC
>NA|TRBJ2-1|TRBV19|NA
CASRESWGSYNEQFF
TGTGCCAGTAGGGAAAGTTGGGGGAGCTACAATGAGCAGTTCTTC
>NA|TRBJ2-5|TRBV2|TRBD2
CASSEDLAGQETQYF
TGTGCCAGCAGTGAAGATCTAGCGGGGCAAGAGACCCAGTACTTC
>few|TRBJ1-2|TRBV30|NA
CAWGGSPWYGYTF
TGTGCCTGGGGAGGGAGTCCTTGGTATGGCTACACCTTC
>once|TRBJ2-4|TRBV4-2|TRBD2
CASSQDLRGRGLAGGPGNIQYF
TGTGCCAGCAGCCAAGATCTGAGGGGGAGGGGACTAGCGGGAGGGCCCGGAAACATTCAGTACTTC
>once|TRBJ1-1|TRBV29-1|NA
CSSHEQGNTEAFF
TGCAGCTCTCACGAGCAGGGGAACACTGAAGCTTTCTTT
>NA|TRBJ2-7|TRBV6-5|TRBD2
CASSSGLAGVYEQYF
TGTGCCAGCAGTTCGGGACTAGCGGGCGTCTACGAGCAGTACTTC
>NA|TRBJ2-2|TRBV6-5|NA
CASSRAALNTGELFF
TGTGCCAGCAGTAGGGCGGCCCTGAACACCGGGGAGCTGTTTTTT
>few|TRBJ2-3|TRBV28|TRBD2
CASSLQAGGLTDTQYF
TGTGCCAGCAGTTTACAAGCGGGAGGTTTGACAGATACGCAGTATTTT
>once|TRBJ1-2|TRBV30|NA
CAWSDDTRGGNGYTF
TGTGCCTGGAGCGATGACACCCGCGGTGGAAATGGCTACACCTTC
>medium-sized|TRBJ2-6|TRBV19|NA
CASEVSGANVLTF
TGTGCCAGTGAAGTCTCTGGGGCCAACGTCCTGACTTTC
>NA|TRBJ2-3|TRBV2|TRBD2
CASKGREGTISTDTQYF
TGTGCCAGCAAGGGGAGGGAGGGCACCATTAGCACAGATACGCAGTATTTT
>NA|TRBJ1-5|TRBV6-6|TRBD1
CASSEDRAPQPQHF
TGTGCCAGCAGTGAGGACAGGGCCCCACAGCCCCAGCATTTT
>NA|TRBJ2-5|TRBV5-1|TRBD1
CASTPGGTGGKETQYF
TGCGCCAGCACCCCGGGAGGGACAGGGGGAAAAGAGACCCAGTACTTC
>NA|TRBJ1-2|TRBV9|NA
CASSMMPSTETGYGYTF
TGTGCCAGCAGCATGATGCCCTCGACAGAAACGGGCTATGGCTACACCTTC
>NA|TRBJ2-2|TRBV6-5|NA
CASSYSQKLAGELFF
TGTGCCAGCAGTTACTCACAGAAGTTGGCCGGGGAGCTGTTTTTT
>once|TRBJ2-1|TRBV29-1|NA
CSVGQAGIEQFF
TGCAGCGTTGGTCAGGCGGGGATTGAGCAGTTCTTC
>once|TRBJ2-1|TRBV5-1|TRBD1
CASSPWDSLNEQFF
TGCGCCAGCAGCCCTTGGGACAGTTTAAATGAGCAGTTCTTC
>NA|TRBJ2-3|TRBV5-1|NA
CASSPGGKSTDTQYF
TGCGCCAGCAGCCCGGGCGGGAAAAGCACAGATACGCAGTATTTT
>NA|TRBJ1-2|TRBV28|NA
CASSRDIRLGANYGYTF
TGTGCCAGCAGTCGCGACATCCGTCTTGGGGCTAACTATGGCTACACCTTC
>NA|TRBJ2-7|TRBV2|NA
CASNGGLGVGEQYF
TGTGCCAGCAACGGGGGCCTGGGGGTAGGCGAGCAGTACTTC
>NA|TRBJ2-7|TRBV5-1|TRBD2
CASSSGTSGSKSYEQYF
TGCGCCAGCAGCTCTGGGACTAGCGGGAGCAAGTCCTACGAGCAGTACTTC
>NA|TRBJ1-2|TRBV5-6|TRBD1
CASARQGLANNYGYTF
TGTGCCAGCGCGAGACAGGGGCTGGCCAATAACTATGGCTACACCTTC
>NA|TRBJ2-7|TRBV11-2|NA
CASSSRTAYEQYF
TGTGCCAGCAGCTCCCGGACAGCCTACGAGCAGTACTTC
>NA|TRBJ1-2|TRBV28|NA
CASSFPSKGDYTF
TGTGCCAGCAGTTTCCCCTCGAAAGGGGACTACACCTTC
>NA|TRBJ1-3|TRBV4-1|TRBD1
CASSPWTGSGNTIYF
TGCGCCAGCAGCCCCTGGACAGGGAGCGGAAACACCATATATTTT
>few|TRBJ2-5|TRBV15|NA
CATSRASGETQYF
TGTGCCACCAGCAGAGCAAGCGGCGAGACCCAGTACTTC
>NA|TRBJ1-5|TRBV6-8|NA
CASSPRGAHNQPQHF
TGTGCCAGCAGCCCCCGGGGGGCCCACAATCAGCCCCAGCATTTT
>NA|TRBJ2-2|TRBV5-1|NA
CASSLTVGGTTGELFF
TGCGCCAGCAGCTTGACGGTCGGTGGGACCACCGGGGAGCTGTTTTTT
>NA|TRBJ2-7|TRBV7-9|NA
CASSFRDFTYEQYF
TGTGCCAGCAGCTTCCGGGACTTTACCTACGAGCAGTACTTC
>NA|TRBJ2-1|TRBV25-1|NA
CASSAPWDEQFF
TGTGCCAGCAGTGCCCCCTGGGATGAGCAGTTCTTC
>NA|TRBJ2-4|TRBV30|TRBD2
CAWSRTSGKNIQYF
TGTGCCTGGAGTCGGACTAGCGGAAAAAACATTCAGTACTTC